The present entry profiles one T cell receptor (beta chain) with its context. Its antigen remains undetermined. The sample holds no much larger clone one base away, and base qualities are not on file. The CDR3 covers 17 residues, taking in both the cysteine and the phenylalanine. CDR3 DNA is the only sequence kept; it has 51 bases, read in frame from the first base. Cut back by 1 base and 1 base, the V and J ends lie 16 bases apart. The germline V gene sets CDR1 to MDHEN and CDR2 to SYDVKM. TCRbeta CDR3 regions were immunosequenced from genomic DNA with the immunoSEQ Assay. Before high-throughput sequencing, genomic DNA was amplified using bias-controlled multiplex PCR. The published analysis was carried out like this. To quantify the absolute abundance of each unique TCRbeta CDR3 region, the sequences were collapsed and filtered. Clonality, defined as 1 minus Pielou's evenness, was calculated using productive rearrangements only. A previously published method was used to identify clones whose frequencies were significantly greater in on-treatment samples than in baseline samples. TCRdb provides this immuneACCESS table in a form limited to in-frame rearrangements. Some clones are lacking; in checked studies, under half of them reflect an unresolved V gene, and why the rest are absent is not known. V, J and clone size are those of that table, while D and trimming were read from the DNA. The sample table records about 32,000 clones; roughly 84% of these occur just once. The top ten constitute about 17% of the sample.

These data come from a study of sequential checkpoint blockade in melanoma (dated by TCRdb to about 2019). Some background on the complete study: In a 1:1 randomization, patients received either first-line nivolumab then ipilimumab (arm A) or ipilimumab then nivolumab (arm B). Maintenance nivolumab came after both trial sequences. Summary of the overall study and its limitations: The response-prediction model combining TCR metrics and mutation burden needs validation in larger, independent patient cohorts.

The treatment or condition label of this sample denotes: randomized to nivolumab then ipilimumab (arm A) or the reverse (arm B). None of the patients in the trial had previously been given DNA-damaging chemotherapy. On a FACS Aria II flow cytometer, live CD3+CD8+ cells that were negative for CD19 and CD56 were sorted from thawed PBMCs. Samples were obtained from patients with melanoma enrolled in CheckMate 064, a randomized, open-label phase II trial of sequential checkpoint blockade. Peripheral blood mononuclear cells were obtained through leukapheresis, purified using Ficoll-Paque, and frozen in human serum containing around 9.6% DMSO. Right after sorting, the blood CD3+CD8+ cells were verified to be >98% pure, and DNA extraction followed.

The receptor's source is a human donor with melanoma. Here the chain combines TRBV28 and TRBJ1-1, and the D gene may be TRBD1, 5 bases matching. The starting material was CD8+ T cells sorted from blood (inferred from file names), obtained from a patient given nivolumab and ipilimumab in sequence. The nucleotide sequence reads as follows: TGTGCCAGCAGTTTATCCCCGTGGGGGGTGGAGAACACTGAAGCTTTCTTT. This gives the protein CASSLSPWGVENTEAFF.